The 3 T cell receptor beta chains reported below all come from one sample, sequenced in a study of technical replicates of blood from four donors. Profiled with immunoSEQ multiplex PCR; TCRdb holds only in-frame clones, not every one. The sample consists of about 83,000 clones, around nine tenths of them appearing once. The material sequenced was T cells isolated from PBMCs. These receptors all stem from a human donor in good health.

The J gene is TRBJ1-3, the V gene TRBV30; the D is unclear. The V and J ends lost 8 bases and 4 bases respectively, with 9 bases between them. Germline assignment: CDR1 GTSNPN and CDR2 SVGIG (reference sequence). The CDR3 sequence is 11 residues long. CDR3 sequence: CALREGNTIYF. CDR3 nucleotide sequence: TGTGCCCTGAGGGAGGGAAACACCATATATTTT. Combining the CDR3 with reference TRBV30 and TRBJ1-3 gives the whole variable domain SQTIHQWPATLVQPVGSPLSLECTVEGTSNPNLYWYRQAAGRGLQLLFYSVGIGQISSEVPQNLSASRPQDRQFILSSKKLLLSDSGFYLCALREGNTIYFGEGSWLTVV.

The chain couples TRBV11-3 to TRBJ2-5; a possible D gene is TRBD1 (5 bases). Trimming took 0 bases from V and 5 from J, leaving 7 bases between them. This CDR3 contains 13 residues. Germline V gene sequence: CDR1 SGHNT, CDR2 YENEEA. CDR3 sequence: CASSLDRDETQYF. The CDR3 DNA follows: TGTGCCAGCAGCTTAGACAGGGATGAGACCCAGTACTTC.

The chain is built from TRBV5-6 and TRBJ1-2, with a tentative D call TRBD1 (6 bases). V lost 6 bases and J lost 3, with 15 bases in between. The germline gives CDR1 SGHDT, CDR2 YYEEEE. CDR3 length: 14 amino acids. Written as DNA, the CDR3 is TGTGCCAGCACCCGTGCCAGGGGTGACTATGGCTACACCTTC. This codes for CASTRARGDYGYTF.